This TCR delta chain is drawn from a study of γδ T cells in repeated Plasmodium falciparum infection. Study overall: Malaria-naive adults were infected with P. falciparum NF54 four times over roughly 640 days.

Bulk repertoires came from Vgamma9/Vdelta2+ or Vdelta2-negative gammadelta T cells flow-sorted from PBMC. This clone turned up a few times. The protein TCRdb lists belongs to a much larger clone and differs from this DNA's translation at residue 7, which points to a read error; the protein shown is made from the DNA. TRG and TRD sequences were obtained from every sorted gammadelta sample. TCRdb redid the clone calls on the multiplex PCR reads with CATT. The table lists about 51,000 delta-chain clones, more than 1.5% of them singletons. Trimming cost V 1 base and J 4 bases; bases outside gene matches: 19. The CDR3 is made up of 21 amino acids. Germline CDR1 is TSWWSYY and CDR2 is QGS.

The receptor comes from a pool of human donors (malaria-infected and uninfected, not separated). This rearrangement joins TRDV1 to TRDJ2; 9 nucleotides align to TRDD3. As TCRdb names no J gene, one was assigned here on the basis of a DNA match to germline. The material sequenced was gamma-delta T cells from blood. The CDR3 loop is CALGEPLFFTGGRYRTAQLFF. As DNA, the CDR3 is TGTGCTCTTGGGGAACCACTGTTTTTCACTGGGGGACGTTATCGGACAGCACAACTCTTCTTT.